The present TCR beta chain was sequenced within a study of T cell responses to AZD1222 COVID-19 vaccine. Per the germline V gene, CDR1 is LNHDA and CDR2 is SQIVND (reference sequence). The CDR3 is 16 amino acids. With 4 bases removed from V and 3 bases from J, the gap between germline ends came to 18 bases. Some clones are missing from TCRdb's copy, which holds only in-frame ones; the method was immunoSEQ multiplex PCR. This table holds approximately 220,000 clones, 93% found once. Specimen: peripheral blood, collected on day 0 of MenACWY control vaccination. The chain uses TRBV19 and TRBJ1-2; maybe TRBD1 (5 bases). This TCR was sampled from an adult in good health. For the CDR3, the DNA is TGTGCCAGTAGTACCACACCTAGGGGATCCGACTATGGCTACACCTTC. Translated: CASSTTPRGSDYGYTF.